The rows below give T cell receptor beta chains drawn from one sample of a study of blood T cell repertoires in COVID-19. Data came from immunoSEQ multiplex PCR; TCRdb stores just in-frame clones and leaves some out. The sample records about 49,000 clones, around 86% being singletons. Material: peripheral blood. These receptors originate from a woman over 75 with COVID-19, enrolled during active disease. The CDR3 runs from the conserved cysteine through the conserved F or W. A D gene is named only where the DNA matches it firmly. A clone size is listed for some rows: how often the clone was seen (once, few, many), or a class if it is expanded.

CDR3nt: TGTGCCAGCAGTACACAGGGGTACACTGAAGCTTTCTTT
CDR3aa: CASSTQGYTEAFF
d_gene: TRBD1
abundance: -
v_gene: TRBV27
j_gene: TRBJ1-1

CDR3nt: TGTGCCAGCAGTACAGGGATAAGGGAGACCCAGTACTTC
CDR3aa: CASSTGIRETQYF
d_gene: -
abundance: -
v_gene: TRBV6-5
j_gene: TRBJ2-5

CDR3nt: TGTGCCAGCAGAAACCCGACAGAAGGCTATGGCTACACCTTC
CDR3aa: CASRNPTEGYGYTF
d_gene: -
abundance: -
v_gene: TRBV2
j_gene: TRBJ1-2

CDR3nt: TGTGCCAGCAGCTTGGTAGAGCTTAACTATGGCTACACCTTC
CDR3aa: CASSLVELNYGYTF
d_gene: -
abundance: -
v_gene: TRBV5-5
j_gene: TRBJ1-2

CDR3nt: TGTGCCAGCAGCCAAGATCGCGGCTACGGGGGAGCCCAGTACTTC
CDR3aa: CASSQDRGYGGAQYF
d_gene: -
abundance: -
v_gene: TRBV14
j_gene: TRBJ2-5

CDR3nt: TGCAGCGTGAGGGTCGTGGGGGCCCACTATGGCTACACCTTC
CDR3aa: CSVRVVGAHYGYTF
d_gene: -
abundance: -
v_gene: TRBV29-1
j_gene: TRBJ1-2

CDR3nt: TGTGCCAGCAGGCACGGGACAGGACATAATTCACCCCTCCACTTT
CDR3aa: CASRHGTGHNSPLHF
d_gene: TRBD1
abundance: -
v_gene: TRBV28
j_gene: TRBJ1-6

CDR3nt: TGTGCCAGTAGTATAACTCGAGGACAGGGTTTAGAGACCCAGTACTTC
CDR3aa: CASSITRGQGLETQYF
d_gene: TRBD1
abundance: -
v_gene: TRBV19
j_gene: TRBJ2-5

CDR3nt: TGTGCCAGCAGCCCTCGGGGGGGCTACGAGCAGTACTTC
CDR3aa: CASSPRGGYEQYF
d_gene: TRBD2
abundance: few
v_gene: TRBV7-3
j_gene: TRBJ2-7

CDR3nt: TGTGCCAGCAGTCTCGGGACAGGGGGCCGGAAAAATCAGCCCCAGCATTTT
CDR3aa: CASSLGTGGRKNQPQHF
d_gene: TRBD1
abundance: -
v_gene: TRBV6-6
j_gene: TRBJ1-5

CDR3nt: TGTGCCAGCAGTTTAATCAGGTACTATGGCTACACCTTC
CDR3aa: CASSLIRYYGYTF
d_gene: -
abundance: few
v_gene: TRBV12-3/TRBV12-4
j_gene: TRBJ1-2

CDR3nt: TGTGCCAGCAGTTACTCGGGGAGGGGCATGAACACTGAAGCTTTCTTT
CDR3aa: CASSYSGRGMNTEAFF
d_gene: -
abundance: -
v_gene: TRBV6-5
j_gene: TRBJ1-1

CDR3nt: TGTGCCAGCAGCGTAGGACACAGCTCCTACAATGAGCAGTTCTTC
CDR3aa: CASSVGHSSYNEQFF
d_gene: -
abundance: -
v_gene: TRBV9
j_gene: TRBJ2-1

CDR3nt: TGTGCCACCAGCAGAGGTACGGGAGGGATGGCAGATACGCAGTATTTT
CDR3aa: CATSRGTGGMADTQYF
d_gene: TRBD2
abundance: -
v_gene: TRBV15
j_gene: TRBJ2-3

CDR3nt: TGTGCCAGTAGGGTCGGTAGCGGTTCACCCCTCCACTTT
CDR3aa: CASRVGSGSPLHF
d_gene: -
abundance: -
v_gene: TRBV19
j_gene: TRBJ1-6

CDR3nt: TGTGCCAGCTCACTACAGAGCTCTGGAAACACCATATATTTT
CDR3aa: CASSLQSSGNTIYF
d_gene: -
abundance: -
v_gene: TRBV18
j_gene: TRBJ1-3

CDR3nt: TGCGCCAGCTCGGGAGGCTCCTATAATTCACCCCTCCACTTT
CDR3aa: CASSGGSYNSPLHF
d_gene: -
abundance: -
v_gene: TRBV10-1
j_gene: TRBJ1-6

CDR3nt: TGTGCCAGTAGTATCCCGCCAGGGGGCGAAGAGACCCAGTACTTC
CDR3aa: CASSIPPGGEETQYF
d_gene: TRBD1
abundance: -
v_gene: TRBV19
j_gene: TRBJ2-5

CDR3nt: TGTGCCAGCAGCTTGCCAGGGGAGAGGTACGAGCAGTACTTC
CDR3aa: CASSLPGERYEQYF
d_gene: -
abundance: -
v_gene: TRBV5-4
j_gene: TRBJ2-7

CDR3nt: TGTGCCAGCAGCCGAATAGCGCGGAATGAGCAGTTCTTC
CDR3aa: CASSRIARNEQFF
d_gene: -
abundance: -
v_gene: TRBV3-1/TRBV3-2
j_gene: TRBJ2-1

CDR3nt: TGTGCTAGTGGCGACAGACAGGGTCTGGACTACACCTTC
CDR3aa: CASGDRQGLDYTF
d_gene: TRBD1
abundance: -
v_gene: TRBV12-5
j_gene: TRBJ1-2

CDR3nt: TGTGCCAGCAGCCGCGGAGGGATGAACACTGAAGCTTTCTTT
CDR3aa: CASSRGGMNTEAFF
d_gene: -
abundance: few
v_gene: TRBV14
j_gene: TRBJ1-1

CDR3nt: TGTGCCAGCAGTGAAAGACAGCTTAATAGCAATCAGCCCCAGCATTTT
CDR3aa: CASSERQLNSNQPQHF
d_gene: -
abundance: -
v_gene: TRBV2
j_gene: TRBJ1-5

CDR3nt: TGTGCCAGCAGTTATGGAGGGGGGGGTGAAAAACTGTTTTTT
CDR3aa: CASSYGGGGEKLFF
d_gene: -
abundance: -
v_gene: TRBV28
j_gene: TRBJ1-4

CDR3nt: TGCAGTGCTAGATCTAACACTGAAGCTTTCTTT
CDR3aa: CSARSNTEAFF
d_gene: -
abundance: -
v_gene: TRBV20-1
j_gene: TRBJ1-1

CDR3nt: TGTGCCAGCAGCTACTCCGGGACACCGAACACCGGGGAGCTGTTTTTT
CDR3aa: CASSYSGTPNTGELFF
d_gene: -
abundance: -
v_gene: TRBV3-1/TRBV3-2
j_gene: TRBJ2-2

CDR3nt: TGTGCCAGCAGCTTATTTCTTCCCCGAGGAGCTTATTTCGAGCAGTACTTC
CDR3aa: CASSLFLPRGAYFEQYF
d_gene: -
abundance: -
v_gene: TRBV7-9
j_gene: TRBJ2-7

CDR3nt: TGTGCCAGTAGGAACATCGACAGAGTTTACAATGAGCAGTTCTTC
CDR3aa: CASRNIDRVYNEQFF
d_gene: -
abundance: -
v_gene: TRBV19
j_gene: TRBJ2-1

CDR3nt: TGTGCCAGCAGCCGGACTAGCGGTGCGAACACCGGGGAGCTGTTTTTT
CDR3aa: CASSRTSGANTGELFF
d_gene: TRBD2
abundance: -
v_gene: TRBV11-2
j_gene: TRBJ2-2

CDR3nt: TGTGCCTGGAGAGCTAAAACACCGGGATTCAGGTACGAGCAGTACTTC
CDR3aa: CAWRAKTPGFRYEQYF
d_gene: -
abundance: -
v_gene: TRBV30
j_gene: TRBJ2-7

CDR3nt: TGTGCCAGCAGCTTACTCGGGAGAAACATTCAGTACTTC
CDR3aa: CASSLLGRNIQYF
d_gene: -
abundance: -
v_gene: TRBV13
j_gene: TRBJ2-4

CDR3nt: TGTGCTAGCAGTAACAACAGGGCCAGGAACACTGAAGCTTTCTTT
CDR3aa: CASSNNRARNTEAFF
d_gene: -
abundance: -
v_gene: TRBV6-2/TRBV6-3
j_gene: TRBJ1-1

CDR3nt: TGTGCCAGCCAGGGGAAGGCTAGCGGGGGTGGCACAGATACGCAGTATTTT
CDR3aa: CASQGKASGGGTDTQYF
d_gene: TRBD2
abundance: once
v_gene: TRBV2
j_gene: TRBJ2-3

CDR3nt: TGTGCCATCGGGTCCGCCGGGACAAACACCGGGGAGCTGTTTTTT
CDR3aa: CAIGSAGTNTGELFF
d_gene: -
abundance: -
v_gene: TRBV10-3
j_gene: TRBJ2-2

CDR3nt: TGTGCCAGCAGCCCTCGCCCGGGACAGGGGTTATTATATGGCTACACCTTC
CDR3aa: CASSPRPGQGLLYGYTF
d_gene: TRBD1
abundance: few
v_gene: TRBV9
j_gene: TRBJ1-2

CDR3nt: TGTGCCAGTAGTATGGGAGGGTCCAAAAACATTCAGTACTTC
CDR3aa: CASSMGGSKNIQYF
d_gene: TRBD2
abundance: -
v_gene: TRBV19
j_gene: TRBJ2-4

CDR3nt: TGTGCCAGCAGTTTCCGACAGGGGGCTTTATATGGCTACACCTTC
CDR3aa: CASSFRQGALYGYTF
d_gene: TRBD1
abundance: -
v_gene: TRBV27
j_gene: TRBJ1-2

CDR3nt: TGTGCCAGCAGTCAGGTCGGGGCAACTAATGAAAAACTGTTTTTT
CDR3aa: CASSQVGATNEKLFF
d_gene: -
abundance: -
v_gene: TRBV28
j_gene: TRBJ1-4

CDR3nt: TGTGCCAGCAGGGACAGGGGACAGCCCCAGCATTTT
CDR3aa: CASRDRGQPQHF
d_gene: TRBD1
abundance: -
v_gene: TRBV2
j_gene: TRBJ1-5

CDR3nt: TGTGCCAGCAGCGTCAGGGGGCGCGGGGACTATGGCTACACCTTC
CDR3aa: CASSVRGRGDYGYTF
d_gene: TRBD1
abundance: -
v_gene: TRBV2
j_gene: TRBJ1-2

CDR3nt: TGTGCCAGCAGTAAACAGGCCAACGTCCTGACTTTC
CDR3aa: CASSKQANVLTF
d_gene: -
abundance: -
v_gene: TRBV12-3/TRBV12-4
j_gene: TRBJ2-6

CDR3nt: TGTGCCAGCAGTTTACGGCGGAGTAATGAAAAACTGTTTTTT
CDR3aa: CASSLRRSNEKLFF
d_gene: -
abundance: -
v_gene: TRBV28
j_gene: TRBJ1-4

CDR3nt: TGTGCCAGCAGCGGAGCGGGGGGCAACACTGAAGCTTTCTTT
CDR3aa: CASSGAGGNTEAFF
d_gene: -
abundance: -
v_gene: TRBV9
j_gene: TRBJ1-1

CDR3nt: TGTGCCAGCAGCTTCGACAGGGGGTTGCGAGGGAGCAAAGCTTTCTTT
CDR3aa: CASSFDRGLRGSKAFF
d_gene: TRBD1
abundance: -
v_gene: TRBV5-4
j_gene: TRBJ1-1

CDR3nt: TGTGCCACCGACAAGACAACTAATGAAAAACTGTTTTTT
CDR3aa: CATDKTTNEKLFF
d_gene: -
abundance: few
v_gene: TRBV30
j_gene: TRBJ1-4

CDR3nt: TGTGCCAGCTCACCCCGTGGCAGTGCCGTGGAGCAGTTCTTC
CDR3aa: CASSPRGSAVEQFF
d_gene: -
abundance: -
v_gene: TRBV18
j_gene: TRBJ2-1

CDR3nt: TGTGCCAGCAGCTTAGTCGCAGGGTATACAGAGACCCAGTACTTC
CDR3aa: CASSLVAGYTETQYF
d_gene: -
abundance: few
v_gene: TRBV7-9
j_gene: TRBJ2-5

CDR3nt: TGTGCCAGCCGTGGACAGCAAGGCTCTGGAAACACCATATATTTT
CDR3aa: CASRGQQGSGNTIYF
d_gene: -
abundance: once
v_gene: TRBV19
j_gene: TRBJ1-3

CDR3nt: TGTGCCAGCAGCTTAGCGGGCCTTAATGAAAAACTGTTTTTT
CDR3aa: CASSLAGLNEKLFF
d_gene: -
abundance: -
v_gene: TRBV7-2
j_gene: TRBJ1-4

CDR3nt: TGTGCCAGCAGTGTACGTTGGACACACGTGGGTGGCTACACCTTC
CDR3aa: CASSVRWTHVGGYTF
d_gene: -
abundance: few
v_gene: TRBV2
j_gene: TRBJ1-2

CDR3nt: TGTGCCAGCAGCTTATCAGGGGGTTCCACTAATGAAAAACTGTTTTTT
CDR3aa: CASSLSGGSTNEKLFF
d_gene: TRBD1
abundance: -
v_gene: TRBV5-6
j_gene: TRBJ1-4

CDR3nt: TGTGCCAGCAGGGCTGGGGGCCTACTTAATGAGCAGTTCTTC
CDR3aa: CASRAGGLLNEQFF
d_gene: -
abundance: -
v_gene: TRBV3-1/TRBV3-2
j_gene: TRBJ2-1

CDR3nt: TGCGCCAGCAGCTTGGGGCCCAGCGACTCCTACAATGAGCAGTTCTTC
CDR3aa: CASSLGPSDSYNEQFF
d_gene: -
abundance: -
v_gene: TRBV5-1
j_gene: TRBJ2-1

CDR3nt: TGTGCCAGCAGTCCCTGGCAGGGGAATGAAAAACTGTTTTTT
CDR3aa: CASSPWQGNEKLFF
d_gene: -
abundance: once
v_gene: TRBV11-1
j_gene: TRBJ1-4

CDR3nt: TGTGCCAGCAGCCGAGGACTAGCGGGGCTTAGCACAGATACGCAGTATTTT
CDR3aa: CASSRGLAGLSTDTQYF
d_gene: TRBD2
abundance: -
v_gene: TRBV11-3
j_gene: TRBJ2-3